The source of this TCR beta chain is a study of cytomegalovirus exposure and HLA in healthy donors. Notes on the study in general: A later analysis, which compared TCR beta chains of equal frequency, found the HLA-associated ones more clonally expanded. Some V segments could not be told apart, so they were left out, TRBV6-2 and TRBV6-3 among them. Presence/absence results assume similar sequencing depth per donor, which may not hold.

The germline gives CDR1 MNHEY, CDR2 SMNVEV (reference sequence). V lost 2 bases and J lost 9; bases outside the gene matches: 12. The CDR3 covers 16 residues. For this clone: Its antigen is undetermined.

The PCR employed 60 Vbeta primers together with 13 Jbeta primers. Clones were read by immunoSEQ multiplex PCR, and TCRdb kept only the in-frame ones, dropping some. The table has 150,000 to 200,000 clones, around 79% seen once. The sequence was obtained from a man aged 50 or older in good health and CMV-seropositive. The chain is built from TRBV27 and TRBJ1-4; 7 bases are shared with TRBD1. The material sequenced was PBMCs. Here the CDR3 reads CASSLRTGTDMKKLFF. Written as DNA, the CDR3 is TGTGCCAGCAGTTTACGAACCGGGACAGATATGAAAAAACTGTTTTTT. The complete variable domain, with remaining parts taken from reference TRBV27 and TRBJ1-4, reads EAQVTQNPRYLITVTGKKLTVTCSQNMNHEYMSWYRQDPGLGLRQIYYSMNVEVTDKGDVPEGYKVSRKEKRNFPLILESPSPNQTSLYFCASSLRTGTDMKKLFFGSGTQLSVL.